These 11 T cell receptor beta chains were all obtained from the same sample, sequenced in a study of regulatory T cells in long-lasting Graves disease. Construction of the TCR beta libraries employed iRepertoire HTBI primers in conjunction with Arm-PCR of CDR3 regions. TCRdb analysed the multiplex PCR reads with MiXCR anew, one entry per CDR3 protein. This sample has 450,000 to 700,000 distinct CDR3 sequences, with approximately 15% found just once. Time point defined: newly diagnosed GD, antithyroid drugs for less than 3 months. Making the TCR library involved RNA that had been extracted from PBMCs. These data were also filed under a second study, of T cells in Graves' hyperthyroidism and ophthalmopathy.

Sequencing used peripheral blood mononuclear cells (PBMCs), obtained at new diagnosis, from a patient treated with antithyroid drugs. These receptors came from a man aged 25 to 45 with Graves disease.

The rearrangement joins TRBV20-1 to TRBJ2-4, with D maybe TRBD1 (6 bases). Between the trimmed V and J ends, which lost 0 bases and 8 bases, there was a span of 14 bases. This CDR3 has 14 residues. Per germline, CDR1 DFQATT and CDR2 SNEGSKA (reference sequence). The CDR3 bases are TGCAGTGCTAGAGATCAACAGGGAATCGACATTCAGTACTTC. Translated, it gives CSARDQQGIDIQYF.

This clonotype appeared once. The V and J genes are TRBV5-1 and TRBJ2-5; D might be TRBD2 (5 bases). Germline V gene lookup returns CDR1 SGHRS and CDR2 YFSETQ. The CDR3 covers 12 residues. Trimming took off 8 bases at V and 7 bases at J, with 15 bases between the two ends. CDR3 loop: CASTLNGGTQYF. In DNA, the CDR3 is TGCGCCAGTACGTTAAATGGAGGGACCCAGTACTTC.

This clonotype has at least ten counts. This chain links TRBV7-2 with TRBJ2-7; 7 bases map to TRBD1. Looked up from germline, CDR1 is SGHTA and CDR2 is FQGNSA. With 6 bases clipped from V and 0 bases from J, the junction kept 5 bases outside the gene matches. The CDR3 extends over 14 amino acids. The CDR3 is CASSSGQISYEQYF. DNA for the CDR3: TGTGCCAGCAGTTCGGGACAGATCTCCTACGAGCAGTACTTC.

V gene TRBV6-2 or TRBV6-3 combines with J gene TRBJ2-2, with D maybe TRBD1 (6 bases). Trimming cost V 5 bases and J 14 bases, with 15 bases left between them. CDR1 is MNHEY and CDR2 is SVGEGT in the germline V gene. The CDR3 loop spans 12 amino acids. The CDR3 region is CASSEPGTSLFF. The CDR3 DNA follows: TGTGCCAGCAGTGAGCCCGGGACATCCCTGTTTTTT.

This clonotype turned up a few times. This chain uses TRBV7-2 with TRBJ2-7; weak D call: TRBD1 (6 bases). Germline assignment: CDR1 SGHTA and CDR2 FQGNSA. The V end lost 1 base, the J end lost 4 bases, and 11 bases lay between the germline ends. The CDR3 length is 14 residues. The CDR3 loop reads CASSLGQVWYEQYF. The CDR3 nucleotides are TGTGCCAGCAGCTTAGGACAGGTTTGGTACGAGCAGTACTTC.

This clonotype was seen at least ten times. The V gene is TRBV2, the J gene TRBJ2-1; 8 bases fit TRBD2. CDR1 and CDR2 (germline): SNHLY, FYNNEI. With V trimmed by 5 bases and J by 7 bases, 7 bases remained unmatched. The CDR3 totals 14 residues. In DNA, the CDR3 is TGTGCCAGCAGTTCCTCGGGAGGGGGAAATGAGCAGTTCTTC. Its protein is CASSSSGGGNEQFF.

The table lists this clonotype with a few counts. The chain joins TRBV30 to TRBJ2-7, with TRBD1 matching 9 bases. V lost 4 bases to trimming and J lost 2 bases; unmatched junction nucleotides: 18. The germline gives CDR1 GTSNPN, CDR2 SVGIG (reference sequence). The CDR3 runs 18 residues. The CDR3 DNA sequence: TGTGCCTGGAACCACCGGGACAGGGATACTAGCCGCCCCTACGAGCAGTACTTC. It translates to CAWNHRDRDTSRPYEQYF. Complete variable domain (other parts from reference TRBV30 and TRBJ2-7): SQTIHQWPATLVQPVGSPLSLECTVEGTSNPNLYWYRQAAGRGLQLLFYSVGIGQISSEVPQNLSASRPQDRQFILSSKKLLLSDSGFYLCAWNHRDRDTSRPYEQYFGPGTRLTVT.

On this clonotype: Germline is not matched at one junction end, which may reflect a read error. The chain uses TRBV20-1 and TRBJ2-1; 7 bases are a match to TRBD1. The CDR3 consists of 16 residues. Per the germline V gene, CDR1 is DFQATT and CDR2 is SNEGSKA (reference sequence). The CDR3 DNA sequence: TGCAGTGCCAATACCCCCGCGACAGGGCACTTCAATGAGCAGCTCTTC. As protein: CSANTPATGHFNEQLF.

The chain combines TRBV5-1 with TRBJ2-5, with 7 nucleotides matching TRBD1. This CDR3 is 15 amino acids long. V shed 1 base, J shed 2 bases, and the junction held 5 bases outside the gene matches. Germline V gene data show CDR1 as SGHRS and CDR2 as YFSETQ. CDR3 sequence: CASSLTGVSQETQYF. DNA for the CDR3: TGCGCCAGCAGCTTGACAGGGGTCTCACAAGAGACCCAGTACTTC.

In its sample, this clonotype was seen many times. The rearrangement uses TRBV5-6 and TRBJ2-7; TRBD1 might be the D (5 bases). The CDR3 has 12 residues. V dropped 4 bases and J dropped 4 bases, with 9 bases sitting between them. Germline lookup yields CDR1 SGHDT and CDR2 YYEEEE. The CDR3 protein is CASSRQHYEQYF. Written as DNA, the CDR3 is TGTGCCAGCAGCCGACAGCATTACGAGCAGTACTTC.

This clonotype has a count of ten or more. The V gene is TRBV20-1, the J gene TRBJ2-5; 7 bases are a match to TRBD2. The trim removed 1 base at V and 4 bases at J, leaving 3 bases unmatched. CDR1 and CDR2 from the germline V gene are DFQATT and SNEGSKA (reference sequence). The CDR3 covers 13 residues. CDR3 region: CSARAPGGETQYF. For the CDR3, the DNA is TGCAGTGCTAGAGCCCCGGGAGGAGAGACCCAGTACTTC.